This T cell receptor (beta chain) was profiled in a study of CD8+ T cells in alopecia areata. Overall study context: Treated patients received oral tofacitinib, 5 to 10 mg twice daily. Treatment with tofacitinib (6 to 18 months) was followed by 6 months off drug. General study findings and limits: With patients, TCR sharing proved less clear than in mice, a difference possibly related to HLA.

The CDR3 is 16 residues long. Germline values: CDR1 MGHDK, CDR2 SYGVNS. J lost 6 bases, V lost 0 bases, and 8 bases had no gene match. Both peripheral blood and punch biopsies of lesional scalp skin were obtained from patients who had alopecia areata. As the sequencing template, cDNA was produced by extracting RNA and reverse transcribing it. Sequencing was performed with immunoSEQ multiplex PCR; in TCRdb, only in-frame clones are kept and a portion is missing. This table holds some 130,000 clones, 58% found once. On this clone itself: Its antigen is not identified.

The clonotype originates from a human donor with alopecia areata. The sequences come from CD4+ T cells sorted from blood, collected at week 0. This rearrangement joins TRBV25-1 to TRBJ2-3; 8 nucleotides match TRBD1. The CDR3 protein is CASSEYGRQGADTQYF. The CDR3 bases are TGTGCCAGCAGTGAATACGGAAGGCAGGGGGCGGATACGCAGTATTTT.